What follows are 32 T cell receptor beta chains derived from one specimen sequenced in a study of HIV-infected patients and healthy controls. cDNA was made from 500 ng RNA using alpha and beta constant primers. Each of the alpha and beta chains got its own library through chain-specific third strand synthesis with indices. TCRdb re-analysed the 5' RACE reads in MiXCR, keeping a single row per CDR3 protein. Seen here are about 5,000 distinct CDR3 sequences, 20% to 25% observed once, and the top ten hold 25% to 30%. Follow-up blood was drawn about 14 weeks, roughly three months, after antiretroviral therapy began. The repertoire came from unfractionated whole blood and reflected all unsorted peripheral T cells. The sequencing here drew on blood, taken during antiretroviral therapy. These receptor sequences come from an adult with HIV infection.

As regards this clonotype: One end of the junction does not line up with germline, which may come from a read error. The chain recombines TRBV4-2 with TRBJ1-5; 9 positions agree with TRBD1. In germline, CDR1 is LGHNA, CDR2 YNFKEQ. CDR3 size: 14 residues. CDR3 region: CDSSYGTGSQHQHF. The CDR3 DNA follows: TGTGACAGCAGCTATGGGACAGGGAGTCAGCACCAGCATTTT.

A word on this clonotype: A much larger clone is a single base away; this may be a read error. The rearrangement joins TRBV29-1 to TRBJ1-5; 7 bases line up with TRBD1. Germline V gene data show CDR1 as SQVTM and CDR2 as ANQGSEA. There are 14 residues in the CDR3. The chain's CDR3 is CSVVQGSADQTQHF. DNA of the CDR3: TGCAGCGTTGTACAGGGGTCGGCGGATCAGACCCAGCATTTT.

This clonotype is labeled medium-sized (0.01 to 0.1%). V and J are TRBV19 and TRBJ1-4; no firm D call. With 3 bases removed from V and 6 bases from J, the gap between germline ends came to 11 bases. The CDR3 length is 14 residues. From germline, CDR1 is LNHDA and CDR2 SQIVND (reference sequence). The CDR3 DNA reads as TGTGCCAGTAGTATGGCCGTCGAGCATGAAAAACTGTTTTTT. This sequence encodes CASSMAVEHEKLFF.

This clonotype was seen more than once but under ten times. This rearrangement joins TRBV7-3 to TRBJ2-4; possibly TRBD2 for D (5 bases). Trimming shortened V by 2 bases and J by 1 base, and 12 bases separated the two germline ends. The CDR3 is made up of 16 amino acids. Germline V lookup: CDR1 SGHTA, CDR2 FQGTGA. CDR3 bases: TGTGCCAGCAGCTTAGAGCCGGGAAAGGCCAAAAACATTCAGTACTTC. This translates into CASSLEPGKAKNIQYF.

This clonotype is labeled as medium-sized. The V call is TRBV12-3 or TRBV12-4, the J call TRBJ1-2; D not certain. V lost 5 bases to trimming and J lost 3 bases, with 10 bases between them. This CDR3 is 13 amino acids long. The CDR3 DNA reads TGTGCCAGCAGTCCCGGGATTCACTATGGCTACACCTTC. This gives the protein CASSPGIHYGYTF.

By proportion, this clonotype is medium-sized. This chain joins TRBV7-2 and TRBJ2-5; tentative D call: TRBD2 (6 bases). CDR1 and CDR2 (germline): SGHTA, FQGNSA. There are 14 residues in the CDR3. Trimming took off 1 base at V and 1 base at J, with 7 bases between the two ends. The CDR3 sequence is CASSLGAGQETQYF. Written as DNA, the CDR3 is TGTGCCAGCAGCTTAGGAGCGGGCCAAGAGACCCAGTACTTC.

This clonotype was detected ten times or more. The rearrangement joins TRBV7-9 to TRBJ1-1; TRBD1 matches 7 bases. Germline V CDR1 and CDR2: SEHNR, FQNEAQ (reference sequence). V shed 7 bases and J 1 base; nucleotides not matched to a gene: 3. This CDR3 region has 13 residues. The CDR3 spells CASIGTANTEAFF. CDR3 DNA sequence: TGTGCCAGCATCGGGACAGCGAACACTGAAGCTTTCTTT.

Many counts were recorded for this clonotype. This chain joins TRBV2 and TRBJ1-2; no reliable D call. The CDR3 totals 13 residues. Germline V gene data show CDR1 as SNHLY and CDR2 as FYNNEI. V was cut by 3 bases and J by 1 base, with 6 bases left in between. CDR3 region: CASSEMGNYGYTF. For the CDR3, the DNA is TGTGCCAGCAGTGAGATGGGTAACTATGGCTACACCTTC.

For this clonotype: Relative to the germline gene, one junction end is altered; a read error may explain this. The rearrangement uses TRBV6-5 and TRBJ1-5, with a possible D match to TRBD1 (6 bases). Germline V CDR1 and CDR2: MNHEY, SVGAGI. The CDR3 consists of 14 residues. For the CDR3, the DNA is TGTGCCAGCAGCCACTTTGGGGGCAATCAGCCACAGCATTTT. Translation gives CASSHFGGNQPQHF.

With regard to this clonotype: A much larger clone lies a single base off, so this may be a read error. The V call is TRBV10-2, the J call TRBJ2-3; tentatively, D is TRBD2 (6 bases). CDR1 is WSHSY, CDR2 SAAADI, per germline. The V end lost 3 bases, the J end lost 6 bases, and 10 bases lay between the germline ends. This CDR3 is 13 amino acids long. The chain's CDR3 is CASSDSGTDTQYF. The CDR3 DNA reads as TGCGCCAGCAGTGATAGCGGTACTGATACGCAGTATTTT.

This clonotype is medium-sized. The V call is TRBV19, the J call TRBJ1-1; D remains ambiguous. Per germline, CDR1 LNHDA and CDR2 SQIVND (reference sequence). The CDR3 sequence is 14 residues long. V was clipped by 1 base and J by 3 bases, with 9 bases between them. The CDR3 coding sequence is TGTGCCAGTAGTATAGCGGCACTTTACACTGAAGCTTTCTTT. It is translated as CASSIAALYTEAFF.

By sample share, this clonotype is medium-sized. This chain joins TRBV12-3 or TRBV12-4 and TRBJ1-1; D gene ambiguous. The V end lost 6 bases, the J end lost 5 bases, and 7 bases lay between the germline ends. The CDR3 runs to 11 residues. The CDR3 bases are TGTGCCAGCAGCAAGGCGACTGAAGCTTTCTTT. As protein: CASSKATEAFF.

A note on this clonotype: It may be a read error: a sequence one base away is much more abundant. The DNA is omitted, as the CDR3 cannot be located on it reliably, and the CDR3 follows TCRdb's listing. This chain joins TRBV6-5 and TRBJ1-6; no DNA check was done on the table's D call, TRBD1. Ends included, the CDR3 has 16 residues. The V gene's germline CDR1 is MNHEY and CDR2 SVGAGI. Here the CDR3 reads CASSYFGRGTNSPLNF.

This clonotype was recorded once. At one boundary the junction diverges from the germline segment, which might be a read error. The V gene is TRBV5-1, the J gene TRBJ2-6; D unresolved. Germline V gene lookup returns CDR1 SGHRS and CDR2 YFSETQ. The CDR3 totals 15 residues. The CDR3 protein is CARSLTSSGANVLTF. The CDR3 coding sequence is TGCGCCAGAAGCTTGACGTCTTCCGGGGCCAACGTCCTGACTTTC.

A few counts support this clonotype. The rearrangement joins TRBV12-3 or TRBV12-4 to TRBJ2-4; D is possibly TRBD1 or TRBD2 (5 bases each). Trimming cost V 2 bases and J 0 bases, with 8 bases left between them. CDR3 length: 15 amino acids. The CDR3 DNA reads as TGTGCCAGCAGTTTAAGGGGAGTAGCCAAAAACATTCAGTACTTC. Encoded protein: CASSLRGVAKNIQYF.

The genes are TRBV5-1 and TRBJ2-1; 10 bases map to TRBD1. Germline CDR1 is SGHRS and CDR2 is YFSETQ. The CDR3 consists of 14 residues. The V gene end was trimmed by 7 bases and the J gene end by 4 bases; junction bases not matched to a gene: 5. The CDR3 nucleotides read TGCGCCAGCGGGGACAGGGGAGGATACAATGAGCAGTTCTTC. The encoded protein is CASGDRGGYNEQFF.

This clonotype is medium-sized (0.01 to 0.1%) in the sample. V is TRBV20-1 and J is TRBJ1-3; unclear D gene. The CDR3 has 16 amino acids. CDR1 DFQATT and CDR2 SNEGSKA come from the germline V gene (reference sequence). Trimming cost V 5 bases and J 3 bases, with 20 bases left between them. The DNA for the CDR3 is TGCAGTGCTCTCCCCGCCCGGCAGGCCGTTGGAAACACCATATATTTT. Translation gives CSALPARQAVGNTIYF.

As to this clonotype: This may come from a read error, since a much larger clone is one base off. The genes are TRBV4-1 and TRBJ1-3; weak D call: TRBD1 (5 bases). The germline CDR1 and CDR2 sequences are MGHRA and YSYEKL. This CDR3 spans 15 amino acids. CDR3 sequence (DNA): TGCGACAGCAGCCAGGGACGGTCCTCTGGAAACACCATATATTTT. It is translated as CDSSQGRSSGNTIYF.

This chain connects TRBV29-1 to TRBJ1-2; D may be TRBD1 (5 bases). This CDR3 region has 13 residues. The germline V gene has CDR1 SQVTM and CDR2 ANQGSEA. V was shortened by 4 bases and J by 8 bases, with 17 bases between the two germline ends. CDR3 residues: CSVGTGTVEGYTF. The CDR3 DNA sequence: TGCAGCGTTGGTACCGGGACGGTGGAGGGCTACACCTTC.

This clonotype rates as medium-sized (0.01 to 0.1%). The chain combines TRBV11-2 with TRBJ2-1; 8 bases are shared with TRBD1. CDR3 length equals 17 residues. Trimming at V came to 4 bases and at J to 3 bases, leaving 11 bases not matched to a gene. CDR1 SGHAT and CDR2 FQNNGV come from the germline V gene. CDR3 sequence (DNA): TGTGCCAGCAGCTGGGCCCGGACAGGGTCCCTCTACAATGAGCAGTTCTTC. Translated, it gives CASSWARTGSLYNEQFF.

By sample fraction, this clonotype is medium-sized. This sequence joins TRBV5-5 and TRBJ2-7; no clear D gene. V was shortened by 1 base and J by 1 base, with 9 bases between the two germline ends. CDR3 length: 14 residues. The germline CDR1 and CDR2 sequences are SGHKS and YYEKEE (reference sequence). CDR3 sequence reads: CASSLSLLSYEQYF. The CDR3 coding sequence is TGTGCCAGCAGCTTGTCGCTCCTTTCCTACGAGCAGTACTTC.

In its sample, this clonotype ranks as medium-sized (0.01 to 0.1%). V gene TRBV11-1 combines with J gene TRBJ1-2; D ambiguous. CDR3 length equals 18 residues. Germline values: CDR1 SGHAT, CDR2 FQDESV (reference sequence). Between the trimmed V and J ends, which lost 5 bases and 0 bases, there was a span of 22 bases. For the CDR3, the DNA is TGTGCCAGCAGCACAGAGGTAATGAGGGCAGGAACTAACTATGGCTACACCTTC. As protein: CASSTEVMRAGTNYGYTF. Drawing the rest from reference TRBV11-1 and TRBJ1-2, the complete variable domain is EAEVAQSPRYKITEKSQAVAFWCDPISGHATLYWYRQILGQGPELLVQFQDESVVDDSQLPKDRFSAERLKGVDSTLKIQPAELGDSAMYLCASSTEVMRAGTNYGYTFGSGTRLTVV.

This clonotype was observed at least ten times. The rearrangement links TRBV5-1 to TRBJ2-3; 7 bases align to TRBD2. Unmatched junction bases numbered 13, after V lost 6 bases and J lost 6 bases. CDR1 is SGHRS, CDR2 YFSETQ, per germline. The CDR3 is 15 residues long. CDR3 in amino acids: CASNPQGRVYDTQYF. CDR3 sequence (DNA): TGCGCCAGCAACCCTCAAGGGAGGGTGTACGATACGCAGTATTTT. The variable domain in full, completed from reference TRBV5-1 and TRBJ2-3, reads KAGVTQTPRYLIKTRGQQVTLSCSPISGHRSVSWYQQTPGQGLQFLFEYFSETQRNKGNFPGRFSGRQFSNSRSEMNVSTLELGDSALYLCASNPQGRVYDTQYFGPGTRLTVL.

This clonotype was recorded many times. This rearrangement joins TRBV4-1 to TRBJ1-1, with 7 bases fitting TRBD1. Losses at the gene ends were 1 base for V and 0 bases for J; bases not matched to a gene: 11. Germline V gene sequence: CDR1 MGHRA, CDR2 YSYEKL. This CDR3 has 18 residues. CDR3 amino acids: CASSQAPGAGGMNTEAFF. CDR3 DNA: TGCGCCAGCAGCCAAGCCCCGGGGGCAGGGGGAATGAACACTGAAGCTTTCTTT.

With regard to this clonotype: A much bigger clone sits one base away, suggesting this may be a read error. The gene calls are TRBV7-2 and TRBJ2-2; 9 positions match TRBD2. CDR3 length equals 14 residues. The germline gives CDR1 SGHTA, CDR2 FQGNSA. In nucleotides, the CDR3 is TGTGCCAGCGCCGGGACTAGCACCACCTGGGAGCTGTTTTTT. It codes for CASAGTSTTWELFF.

On this clonotype: Being one base from a much bigger clone, this may be a read error. Here the CDR3 reads CASSLQVLYQPQHF. In nucleotides, the CDR3 is TGTGCCAGCAGTCTCCAGGTGCTATATCAGCCCCAGCATTTT. The chain is built from TRBV12-3 or TRBV12-4 and TRBJ1-5, with D hard to call. The CDR3 covers 14 residues. V gave up 5 bases and J gave up 5 bases, with 13 bases separating them.

This clonotype rates as medium-sized. CDR3 sequence reads: CANEEGSGNTIYF. The CDR3 region has the DNA TGTGCCAACGAAGAGGGATCTGGAAACACCATATATTTT. This chain uses TRBV12-3 or TRBV12-4 with TRBJ1-3; D ambiguous. V lost 10 bases and J 1 base, leaving 11 bases between the germline ends. The CDR3 is 13 amino acids.

In this sample, this clonotype turned up once. A much larger clone is a single base away; this may be a read error. V usage is TRBV5-1 and J usage is TRBJ1-5, with a weak D call TRBD1 (6 bases). This CDR3 spans 13 amino acids. Looked up from germline, CDR1 is SGHRS and CDR2 is YFSETQ. Trimming removed 3 bases at V and 6 bases at J, with 10 bases between. The CDR3, as DNA: TGCGCCAGCAGCTGGAGGGGGAGTCAGCCCCAGCATTTT. Translation gives CASSWRGSQPQHF.

This clonotype is deemed medium-sized. This chain links TRBV20-1 with TRBJ1-5; perhaps TRBD1 as D (6 bases). The CDR3 consists of 12 residues. Germline assignment: CDR1 DFQATT and CDR2 SNEGSKA (reference sequence). Trimming removed 6 bases at V and 7 bases at J, with 13 bases between. As DNA, the CDR3 is TGCAGTGCCGGGACATTGACCCAGCCCCAGCATTTT. Protein sequence: CSAGTLTQPQHF.

This clonotype is deemed medium-sized. J is TRBJ2-2 and V is TRBV5-1; the D is unclear. Trimming left V 4 bases short and J 2 bases short, with 6 bases between. The CDR3 extends over 13 amino acids. The germline gives CDR1 SGHRS, CDR2 YFSETQ. The CDR3 protein is CASSVHNTGELFF. DNA for the CDR3: TGCGCCAGCAGCGTGCACAACACCGGGGAGCTGTTTTTT. Full variable domain (outside the CDR3, taken from reference TRBV5-1 and TRBJ2-2): KAGVTQTPRYLIKTRGQQVTLSCSPISGHRSVSWYQQTPGQGLQFLFEYFSETQRNKGNFPGRFSGRQFSNSRSEMNVSTLELGDSALYLCASSVHNTGELFFGEGSRLTVL.

Sample share makes this clonotype medium-sized. The rearrangement joins TRBV7-2 to TRBJ2-5, with D possibly matching TRBD2 (6 bases). Germline CDR1 reads SGHTA; CDR2 reads FQGNSA. CDR3 length equals 15 residues. V was trimmed by 5 bases and J by 5 bases, leaving 18 bases between them. CDR3 in DNA: TGTGCCAGCAGCGCGACGGGAGACAAGAGCGAGACCCAGTACTTC. Translating gives CASSATGDKSETQYF.

This rearrangement joins TRBV15 to TRBJ1-2, with 7 bases fitting TRBD1. With V trimmed by 1 base and J by 8 bases, 16 bases remained unmatched. CDR1 LNHNV and CDR2 YYDKDF come from the germline V gene (reference sequence). This CDR3 spans 17 amino acids. The CDR3 sequence: CATSRGATGTARQGYTF. DNA for the CDR3: TGTGCCACCAGCAGAGGAGCTACCGGGACAGCCCGACAGGGCTACACCTTC.